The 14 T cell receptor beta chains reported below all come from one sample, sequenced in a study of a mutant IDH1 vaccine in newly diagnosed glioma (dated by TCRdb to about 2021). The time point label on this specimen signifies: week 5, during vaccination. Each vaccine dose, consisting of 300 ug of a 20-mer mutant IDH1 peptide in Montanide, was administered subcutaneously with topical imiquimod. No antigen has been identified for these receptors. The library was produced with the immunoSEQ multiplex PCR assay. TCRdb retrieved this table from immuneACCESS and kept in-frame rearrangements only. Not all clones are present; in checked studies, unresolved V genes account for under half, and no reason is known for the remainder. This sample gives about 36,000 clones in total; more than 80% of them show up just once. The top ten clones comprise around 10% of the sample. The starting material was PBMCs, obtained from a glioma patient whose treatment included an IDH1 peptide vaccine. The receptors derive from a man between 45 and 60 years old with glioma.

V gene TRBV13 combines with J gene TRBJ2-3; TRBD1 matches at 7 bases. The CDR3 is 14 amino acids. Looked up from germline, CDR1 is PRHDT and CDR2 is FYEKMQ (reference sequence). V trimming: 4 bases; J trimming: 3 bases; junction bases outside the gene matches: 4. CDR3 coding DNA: TGTGCCAGCAGCTCCCGACAGGGAACAGATACGCAGTATTTT. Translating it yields CASSSRQGTDTQYF.

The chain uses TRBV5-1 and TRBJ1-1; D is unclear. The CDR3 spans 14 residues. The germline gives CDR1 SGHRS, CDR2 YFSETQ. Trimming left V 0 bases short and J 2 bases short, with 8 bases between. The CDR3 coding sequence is TGCGCCAGCAGCTTGGGCAGATTAAACACTGAAGCTTTCTTT. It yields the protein CASSLGRLNTEAFF.

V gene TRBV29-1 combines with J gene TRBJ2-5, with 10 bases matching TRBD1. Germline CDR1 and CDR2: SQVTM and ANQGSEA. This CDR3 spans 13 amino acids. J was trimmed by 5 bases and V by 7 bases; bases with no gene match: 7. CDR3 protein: CSGRQGAGETQYF. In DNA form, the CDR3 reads TGCAGCGGACGACAGGGGGCCGGTGAGACCCAGTACTTC.

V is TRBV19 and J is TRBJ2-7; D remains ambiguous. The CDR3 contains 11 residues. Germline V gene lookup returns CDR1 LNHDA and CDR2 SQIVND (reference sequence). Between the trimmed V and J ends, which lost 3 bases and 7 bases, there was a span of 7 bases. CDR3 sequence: CASSILGEQYF. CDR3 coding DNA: TGTGCCAGTAGTATTCTGGGGGAGCAGTACTTC. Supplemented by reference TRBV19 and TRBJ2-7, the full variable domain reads DGGITQSPKYLFRKEGQNVTLSCEQNLNHDAMYWYRQDPGQGLRLIYYSQIVNDFQKGDIAEGYSVSREKKESFPLTVTSAQKNPTAFYLCASSILGEQYFGPGTRLTVT.

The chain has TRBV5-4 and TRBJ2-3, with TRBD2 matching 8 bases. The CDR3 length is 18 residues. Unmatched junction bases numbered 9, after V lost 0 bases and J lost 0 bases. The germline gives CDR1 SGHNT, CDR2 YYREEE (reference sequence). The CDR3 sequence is CASSLGLAGTGSTDTQYF. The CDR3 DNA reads TGTGCCAGCAGCTTGGGGCTAGCGGGTACAGGGAGCACAGATACGCAGTATTTT.

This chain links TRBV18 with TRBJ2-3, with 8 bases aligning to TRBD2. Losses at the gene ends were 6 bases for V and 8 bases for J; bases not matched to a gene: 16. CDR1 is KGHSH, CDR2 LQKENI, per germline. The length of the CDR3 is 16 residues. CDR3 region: CASSPREVPSDGTQYF. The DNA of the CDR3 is TGTGCCAGCTCGCCGCGGGAGGTTCCCTCGGATGGTACGCAGTATTTT.

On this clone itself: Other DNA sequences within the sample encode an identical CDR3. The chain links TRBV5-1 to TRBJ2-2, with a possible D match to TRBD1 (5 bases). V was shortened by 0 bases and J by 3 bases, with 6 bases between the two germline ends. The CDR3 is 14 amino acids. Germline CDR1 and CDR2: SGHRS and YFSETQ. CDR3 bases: TGCGCCAGCAGCTTGGAAGGGGACACCGGGGAGCTGTTTTTT. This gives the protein CASSLEGDTGELFF.

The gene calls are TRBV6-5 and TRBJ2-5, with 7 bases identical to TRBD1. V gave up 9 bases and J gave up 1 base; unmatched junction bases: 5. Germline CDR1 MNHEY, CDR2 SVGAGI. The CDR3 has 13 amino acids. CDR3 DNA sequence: TGTGCCAGTCGAGGGGGCGCCCAAGAGACCCAGTACTTC. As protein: CASRGGAQETQYF.

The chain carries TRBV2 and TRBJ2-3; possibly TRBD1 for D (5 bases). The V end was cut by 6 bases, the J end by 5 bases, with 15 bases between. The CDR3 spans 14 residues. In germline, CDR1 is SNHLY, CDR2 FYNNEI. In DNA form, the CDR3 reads TGTGCCAGCAGAAGGGCAGGGTCAAGAGATACGCAGTATTTT. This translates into CASRRAGSRDTQYF.

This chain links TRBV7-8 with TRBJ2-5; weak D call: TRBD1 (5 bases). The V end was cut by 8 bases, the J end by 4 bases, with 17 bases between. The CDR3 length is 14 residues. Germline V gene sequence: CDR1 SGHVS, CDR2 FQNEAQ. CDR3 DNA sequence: TGTGCCAGCGCTTTTCAGGGAACCCGAGAGACCCAGTACTTC. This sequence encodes CASAFQGTRETQYF.

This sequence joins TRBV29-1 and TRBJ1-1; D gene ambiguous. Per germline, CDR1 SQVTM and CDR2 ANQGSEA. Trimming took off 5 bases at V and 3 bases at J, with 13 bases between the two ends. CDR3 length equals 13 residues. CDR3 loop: CSVIPTRDTEAFF. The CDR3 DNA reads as TGCAGCGTTATTCCCACGAGGGACACTGAAGCTTTCTTT. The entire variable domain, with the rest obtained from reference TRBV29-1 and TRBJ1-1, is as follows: SAVISQKPSRDICQRGTSLTIQCQVDSQVTMMFWYRQQPGQSLTLIATANQGSEATYESGFVIDKFPISRPNLTFSTLTVSNMSPEDSSIYLCSVIPTRDTEAFFGQGTRLTVV.

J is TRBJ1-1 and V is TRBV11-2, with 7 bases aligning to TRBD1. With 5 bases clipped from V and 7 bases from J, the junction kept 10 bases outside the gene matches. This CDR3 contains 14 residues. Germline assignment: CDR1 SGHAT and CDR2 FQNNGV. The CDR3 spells CASSPQGGSGEAFF. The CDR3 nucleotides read TGTGCCAGCAGCCCGCAGGGGGGCAGCGGTGAAGCTTTCTTT.

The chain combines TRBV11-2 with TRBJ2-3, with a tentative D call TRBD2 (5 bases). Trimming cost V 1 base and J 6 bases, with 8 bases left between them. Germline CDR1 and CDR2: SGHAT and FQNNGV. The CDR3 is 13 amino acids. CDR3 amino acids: CASSLGERDTQYF. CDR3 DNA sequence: TGTGCCAGCAGCTTAGGAGAGCGGGATACGCAGTATTTT. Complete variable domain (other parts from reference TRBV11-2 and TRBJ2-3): EAGVAQSPRYKIIEKRQSVAFWCNPISGHATLYWYQQILGQGPKLLIQFQNNGVVDDSQLPKDRFSAERLKGVDSTLKIQPAKLEDSAVYLCASSLGERDTQYFGPGTRLTVL.

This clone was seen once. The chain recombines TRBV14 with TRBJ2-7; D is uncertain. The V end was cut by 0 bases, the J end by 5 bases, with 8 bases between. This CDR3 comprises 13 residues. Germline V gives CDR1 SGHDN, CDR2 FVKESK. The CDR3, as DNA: TGTGCCAGCAGCCAAGATTTAAGGGACGAGCAGTACTTC. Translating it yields CASSQDLRDEQYF. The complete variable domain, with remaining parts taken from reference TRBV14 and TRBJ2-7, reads EAGVTQFPSHSVIEKGQTVTLRCDPISGHDNLYWYRRVMGKEIKFLLHFVKESKQDESGMPNNRFLAERTGGTYSTLKVQPAELEDSGVYFCASSQDLRDEQYFGPGTRLTVT.